This T cell receptor (beta chain) was profiled in a study of T cells after yellow fever vaccination. Study details: For low cell numbers, libraries were made with SMART-Seq v4 Ultra Low Input. Findings and limits, study-wide: Detected again after the booster were most primary-vaccination clones, at approximately 96% CD4 and around 91% CD8.

Germline V gene data show CDR1 as SGHTA and CDR2 as FQGNSA. The V end was cut by 2 bases, the J end by 5 bases, with 7 bases between. The CDR3 has 12 amino acids. Researchers made TCR cDNA using 5'RACE template switching, and this step added a universal primer site and UMIs. A single record per CDR3 protein comes from TCRdb applying MiXCR to the 5' RACE reads. Of roughly 340,000 distinct CDR3 sequences in the sample, roughly 4% were seen once. In the case of this clonotype: Its antigen is not identified.

The rearrangement links TRBV7-2 to TRBJ2-7, with D tentatively TRBD2 (5 bases). The starting material was PBMCs, obtained 5 days after the yellow fever booster vaccination. The receptor comes from a man aged 18 to 29 who received the YFV17D yellow fever vaccine. CDR3 coding DNA: TGTGCCAGCAGCTTATGGGGAGACGAGCAGTACTTC. Translated: CASSLWGDEQYF.